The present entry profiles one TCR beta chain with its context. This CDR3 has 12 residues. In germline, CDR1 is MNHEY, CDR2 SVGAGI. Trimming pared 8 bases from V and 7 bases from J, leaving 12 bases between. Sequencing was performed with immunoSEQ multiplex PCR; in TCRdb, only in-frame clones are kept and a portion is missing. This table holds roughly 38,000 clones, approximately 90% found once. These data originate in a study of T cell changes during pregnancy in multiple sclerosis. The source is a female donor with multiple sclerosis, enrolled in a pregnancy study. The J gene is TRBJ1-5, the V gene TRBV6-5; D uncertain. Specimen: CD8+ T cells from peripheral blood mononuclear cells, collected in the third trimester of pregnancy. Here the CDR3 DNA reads TGTGCCAGCTGGCGGGAAAACCAGCCCCAGCATTTT. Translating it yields CASWRENQPQHF.